This T cell receptor (beta chain) is from a study of OX40 agonist ivuxolimab in advanced cancers. General notes on the study: The costimulatory receptor OX40 (CD134) was targeted by ivuxolimab, a fully human IgG2 agonistic monoclonal antibody. Intravenous ivuxolimab was administered to patients every 2 weeks at six dose levels: 0.01, 0.1, 0.3, 1.5, 3 and 10 mg/kg. Of the approximately 50 dose-escalation patients, hepatocellular carcinoma was present in about 19, melanoma in roughly 15, renal cell carcinoma in 9 and head and neck cancer in 9. In the dose-escalation cohort, nearly 85% of patients were male, and the mean age was around 60 years with a range of about 20 to 80. Patients were allowed to have had prior anti-PD-1, anti-PD-L1 or anti-CTLA-4 therapy, and around two fifths of the dose-escalation patients had been treated with checkpoint inhibitors. Three dose-escalation patients achieved partial responses, one with hepatocellular carcinoma and two with cutaneous melanoma. The point of sequencing TCRbeta in the periphery was to test whether ivuxolimab changed TCR sequence diversity and drove clonal T-cell expansion. The monotherapy dose-escalation portion (N of about 52 patients) of the phase I ivuxolimab trial is reported in the paper.

On this clone: What this receptor recognizes is not known. Within one base of it there is no much larger clone, and no base qualities were kept.

Results the study describes overall, beyond this receptor: Antigen specificity was not determined for the clonally expanded peripheral T cells. After ivuxolimab, expanded clones were on average more numerous among CD8+ T cells than among CD4+ T cells. Partial responders in the 0.1-3.0 mg/kg groups had among the lowest normalized peripheral clonal expansion, especially among CD8+ T cells. Low levels of normalized T-cell clonal expansion were also seen in some patients who did not respond. At doses from 0.1 to 3.0 mg/kg, clonal expansion was seen in both CD4+ and CD8+ blood T cells between baseline and week 6.

The trial excluded patients who had a history of autoimmune disease or were on systemic immunosuppression. Peripheral blood for TCR sequencing was collected from all dose cohorts at baseline, on cycle 4 day 1, and on cycle 7 day 1. The samples were drawn from a first-in-human, open-label, multicenter phase I dose-escalation trial of ivuxolimab. Adults with locally advanced or metastatic melanoma, renal cell carcinoma, hepatocellular carcinoma or head and neck squamous cell carcinoma were enrolled in the trial. Before TCR sequencing, CD4+ and CD8+ T cells were separately sorted from peripheral blood. For sequencing of the TCRbeta CDR3 region, genomic DNA was extracted from the sorted cells. The immunoSEQ Assay was used for sequencing of TCRbeta CDR3 regions. TCRdb mirrors the immuneACCESS table, restricted to in-frame sequences. Some clones are absent from its copies; in checked studies, under half trace to an unresolved V gene, and the reason for the others is unknown. Within this sample are about 82,000 clones, with around nine tenths of them counted one time only. The ten largest clones add up to about 0.8% of the sample.

For CDR1 and CDR2, the germline V gene lists SGHAT and FQNNGV. V was cut back by 2 bases and J by 9 bases, leaving a gap of 17 bases between them. Reading from cysteine to phenylalanine, the CDR3 counts 15 amino acids. Just the 45-base CDR3 DNA is kept, in frame starting at base 1. The chain couples TRBV11-2 to TRBJ2-1; matching of 6 bases hints at TRBD2 as the D gene. This TCR was sampled from an adult with an advanced solid tumor such as melanoma, head and neck, liver or kidney cancer. This specimen consisted of CD4+ or CD8+ T cells sorted from blood, obtained in a trial of the OX40 agonist ivuxolimab. The CDR3 has the sequence CASSLFGGISGEQFF. The base sequence is TGTGCCAGCAGCTTATTCGGCGGGATAAGCGGTGAGCAGTTCTTC.